The rows below give T cell receptor beta chains drawn from one sample of a study of T cell clonotyping in hematopoietic cell transplantation. Produced via immunoSEQ multiplex PCR; TCRdb's table is partial and in-frame only. This sample has more than 20,000 clones, with about 90% found just once. This specimen was peripheral blood mononuclear cells, taken before stem cell transplant. Source of these receptors: a man between 18 and 35 years old with biphenotypic leukemia. Some clones in this sample may be carry-over from other donors' samples. Each CDR3 is given with its conserved first and last residue.

>TRBV27
CASRTTGGRLFEKLFF
>TRBV27
CASSLRFTGSDEQFF
>TRBV19
CASSSPLGGSYEQYF
>TRBV30
CAWSLGLGDNEQFF
>TRBV2
CASRDSEYEQYF
>TRBV12-5
CASGQDGSNQPQHF
>TRBV27
CASSLWGQGRHGYTF
>TRBV29-1
CSVLGTGFNYGYTF
>TRBV6-5
CASSSISSGADYGYTF
>TRBV29-1
CSTSQGTVYEQYF
>TRBV5-8
CASSQGPVRGSTEAFF
>TRBV6-5
CASTPPGTGNTIYF
>TRBV7-2
CASSLEDRGKVSYNSPLHF